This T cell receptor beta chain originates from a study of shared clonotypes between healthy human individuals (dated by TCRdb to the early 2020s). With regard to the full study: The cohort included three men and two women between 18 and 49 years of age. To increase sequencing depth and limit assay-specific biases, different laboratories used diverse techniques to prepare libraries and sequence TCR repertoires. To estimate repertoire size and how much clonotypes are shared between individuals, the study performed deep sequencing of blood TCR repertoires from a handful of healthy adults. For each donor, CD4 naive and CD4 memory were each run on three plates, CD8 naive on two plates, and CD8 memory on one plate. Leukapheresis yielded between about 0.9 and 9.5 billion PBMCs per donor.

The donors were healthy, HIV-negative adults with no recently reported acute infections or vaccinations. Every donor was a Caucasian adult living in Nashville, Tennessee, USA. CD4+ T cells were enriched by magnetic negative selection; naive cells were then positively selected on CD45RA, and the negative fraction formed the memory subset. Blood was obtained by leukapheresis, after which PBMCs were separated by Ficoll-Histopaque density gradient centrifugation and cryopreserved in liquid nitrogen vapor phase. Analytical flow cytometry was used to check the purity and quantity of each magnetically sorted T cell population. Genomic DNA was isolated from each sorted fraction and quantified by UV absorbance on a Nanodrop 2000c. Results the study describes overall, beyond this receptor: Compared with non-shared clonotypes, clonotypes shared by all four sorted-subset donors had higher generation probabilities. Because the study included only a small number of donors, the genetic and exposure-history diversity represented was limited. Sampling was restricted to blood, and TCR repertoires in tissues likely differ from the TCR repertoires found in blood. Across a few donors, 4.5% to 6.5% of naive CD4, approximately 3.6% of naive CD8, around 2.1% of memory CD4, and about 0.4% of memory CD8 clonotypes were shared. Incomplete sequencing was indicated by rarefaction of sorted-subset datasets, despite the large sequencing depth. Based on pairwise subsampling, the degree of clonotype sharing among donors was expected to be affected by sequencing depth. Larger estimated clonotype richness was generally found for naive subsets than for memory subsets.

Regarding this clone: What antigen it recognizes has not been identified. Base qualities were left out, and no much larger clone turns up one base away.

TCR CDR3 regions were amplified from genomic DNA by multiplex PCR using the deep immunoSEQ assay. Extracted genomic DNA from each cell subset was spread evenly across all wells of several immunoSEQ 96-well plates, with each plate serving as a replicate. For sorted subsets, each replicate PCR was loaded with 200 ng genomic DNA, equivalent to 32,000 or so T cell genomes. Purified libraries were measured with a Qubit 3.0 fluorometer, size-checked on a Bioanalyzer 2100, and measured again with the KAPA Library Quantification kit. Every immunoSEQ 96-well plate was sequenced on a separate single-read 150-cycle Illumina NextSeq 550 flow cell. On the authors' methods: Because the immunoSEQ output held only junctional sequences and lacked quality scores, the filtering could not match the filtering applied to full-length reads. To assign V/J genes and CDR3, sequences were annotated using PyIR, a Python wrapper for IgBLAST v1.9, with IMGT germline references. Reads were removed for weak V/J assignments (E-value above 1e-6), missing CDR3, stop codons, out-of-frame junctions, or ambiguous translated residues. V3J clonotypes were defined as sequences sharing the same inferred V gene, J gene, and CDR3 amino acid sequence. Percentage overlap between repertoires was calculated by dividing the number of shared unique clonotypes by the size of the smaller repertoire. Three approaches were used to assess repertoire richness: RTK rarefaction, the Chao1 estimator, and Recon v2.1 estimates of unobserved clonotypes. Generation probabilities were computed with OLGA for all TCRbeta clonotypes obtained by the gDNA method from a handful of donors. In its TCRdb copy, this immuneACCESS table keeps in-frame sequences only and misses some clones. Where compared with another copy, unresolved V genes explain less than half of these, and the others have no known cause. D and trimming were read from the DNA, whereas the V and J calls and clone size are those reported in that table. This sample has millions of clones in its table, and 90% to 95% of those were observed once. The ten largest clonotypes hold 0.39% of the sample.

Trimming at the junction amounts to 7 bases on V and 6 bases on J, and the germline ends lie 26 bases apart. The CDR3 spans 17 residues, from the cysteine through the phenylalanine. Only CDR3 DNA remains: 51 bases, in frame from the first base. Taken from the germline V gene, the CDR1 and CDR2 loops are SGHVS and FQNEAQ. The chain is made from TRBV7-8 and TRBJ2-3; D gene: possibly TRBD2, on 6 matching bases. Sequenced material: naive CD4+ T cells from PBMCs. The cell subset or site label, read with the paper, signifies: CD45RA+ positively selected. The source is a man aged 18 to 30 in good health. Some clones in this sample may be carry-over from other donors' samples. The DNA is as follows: TGTGCCAGCAAGCTTAGAGCGGTGGAGGGTAAGCGGGATACGCAGTATTTT. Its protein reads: CASKLRAVEGKRDTQYF.